The TCR beta chain under discussion was sequenced for a study of T cells in Graves' hyperthyroidism and ophthalmopathy. In the case of this clonotype: Its antigen is as yet unknown.

Amplification of TCR beta CDR3 regions was performed using RNA transcripts as template. HTBI primers were the set used in a first-round RT-PCR of the TCR CDR3. TCRdb reprocessed the multiplex PCR reads via MiXCR and lists one record per CDR3 protein. The data contain 530,000 or so distinct CDR3 sequences, about 24% of them seen just once; the ten biggest clones take up around 11%. V lost 3 bases and J lost 2, with 11 bases in between. Germline CDR1 is LNHDA and CDR2 is SQIVND (reference sequence). The CDR3 spans 15 residues. Regarding the study as a whole: Most thyroid clonotypes expanded above 0.001 appeared in blood too.

The sample taken for sequencing was blood. The V gene is TRBV19, the J gene TRBJ1-5; weak D call: TRBD1 (5 bases). This receptor was identified in a woman in her 30s with Graves' ophthalmopathy. DNA of the CDR3: TGTGCCAGTAGTATTAGGGGAAGTGGCAATCAGCCCCAGCATTTT. This gives the protein CASSIRGSGNQPQHF.